A selection of T cell receptor beta chains follows, all from one sample in a study of blood T cell repertoires in COVID-19. The assay was immunoSEQ multiplex PCR, and TCRdb's table has in-frame clones only and misses some. The sample carries about 72,000 clones, more than 75% recorded once. The material sequenced was peripheral blood. These receptors came from a human donor in a cohort sampled during active COVID-19. Each CDR3 is given with its conserved first and last residue.

V: TRBV5-1
J: TRBJ2-1
CDR3: CASSWRQGPYNEQFF

V: TRBV5-1
J: TRBJ2-1
CDR3: CASSYQMTSDNEQFF

V: TRBV5-1
J: TRBJ2-7
CDR3: CASSLLGGRPREQYF

V: TRBV15
J: TRBJ2-3
CDR3: CATRTGGQADTQYF

V: TRBV10-2
J: TRBJ2-1
CDR3: CASKDRGRGEQFF

V: TRBV11-2
J: TRBJ1-1
CDR3: CASSSPDRATIRNTEAFF

V: TRBV6-6
J: TRBJ1-1
CDR3: CASRPGLHRGGTEAFF

V: TRBV10-3
J: TRBJ1-1
CDR3: CAIAPGEMNTEAFF

V: TRBV4-1
J: TRBJ1-1
CDR3: CASSLKGGMGDTEAFF

V: TRBV18
J: TRBJ1-1
CDR3: CASSPPTGLREAFF

V: TRBV18
J: TRBJ2-7
CDR3: CASSSNGTELTLWGGPYEQYF

V: TRBV27
J: TRBJ1-2
CDR3: CASSFLATWGYTF

V: TRBV11-2
J: TRBJ2-7
CDR3: CASSISSGGAGSLEQYF

V: TRBV4-1
J: TRBJ1-3
CDR3: CASSRPGQISGNTIYF

V: TRBV7-9
J: TRBJ1-2
CDR3: CASSLGGNYGYTF